The clone carrying this T cell receptor (beta chain) is classed as large. Sequencing used immunoSEQ v3. Libraries were sequenced to 2 million to 2.5 million read pairs (survey) or roughly 4.5-6 million (deep). TCRdb's copy holds only in-frame clones and misses some; the assay was immunoSEQ multiplex PCR. The sample shows roughly 2,400 clones, roughly 73% of them seen only once. V gave up 1 base and J gave up 6 bases, with 13 bases separating them. The CDR3 has 15 residues. The germline gives CDR1 LNHNV, CDR2 YYDKDF (reference sequence). The time point was: pre-treatment sample, taken before nivolumab and TIL therapy. Most excised metastases sampled were pleural nodules or supraclavicular lymph nodes. Tumor harvest preceded PD-1/PD-L1 blockade, followed by nivolumab treatment. Stage 4 NSCLC adults joined between late 2017 and January 2020. The sample comes from a study of TIL therapy for anti-PD-1-resistant metastatic lung cancer. Across the study: Median patient age was approximately 59, ranging 38-75 years.

The rearrangement joins TRBV15 to TRBJ2-1; D is ambiguous. This receptor was taken from a person aged 25 to 85 with non-small cell lung cancer. Some clones in this sample may be carry-over from other donors' samples. The material was tumor tissue, obtained at baseline. CDR3 protein: CATSRVYPFSNEQFF. For the CDR3, the DNA is TGTGCCACCAGCAGAGTTTATCCGTTTAGCAATGAGCAGTTCTTC.